Each of the 2 T cell receptor beta chains below was sequenced from the same sample in a study of blood T cell repertoires in COVID-19. The assay was immunoSEQ multiplex PCR, and TCRdb's table has in-frame clones only and misses some. The table has under 250,000 clones, almost 85% seen once. The sequenced sample was PBMCs or T cells enriched from blood (not recorded which). The receptors derive from a woman between 45 and 60 years old with acute COVID-19.

The chain employs TRBV6-1 and TRBJ1-2, with 9 bases fitting TRBD1. V shed 2 bases and J 5 bases; nucleotides not matched to a gene: 3. Germline loops: CDR1 MNHNS, CDR2 SASEGT. CDR3 size: 14 residues. The DNA of the CDR3 is TGTGCCAGCAGTGAAAAGGACAGGGGTTATGGCTACACCTTC. Translating it yields CASSEKDRGYGYTF.

The chain is built from TRBV9 and TRBJ1-2; TRBD1 might be the D (5 bases). V was shortened by 3 bases and J by 6 bases, with 12 bases between the two germline ends. The CDR3 length is 13 residues. Germline V gene data show CDR1 as SGDLS and CDR2 as YYNGEE. The CDR3 bases are TGTGCCAGCAGCGGGGGCGGGGCGCATGGCTACACCTTC. Translating gives CASSGGGAHGYTF.